These 23 T cell receptor beta chains originate from one sample sequenced in a study of T cell changes during pregnancy in multiple sclerosis. Method: immunoSEQ multiplex PCR; TCRdb's copy keeps in-frame clones and lacks some. This sample carries around 45,000 clones, roughly nine tenths of them seen once, and the ten largest clones take roughly 8%. Sequences were derived from CD8+ T cells from peripheral blood mononuclear cells, sampled in the second trimester of pregnancy. Every receptor here comes from a female donor with multiple sclerosis, enrolled in a pregnancy study.

This chain joins TRBV4-1 and TRBJ1-1, with D possibly being TRBD1 (5 bases). The V end was cut by 0 bases, the J end by 5 bases, with 10 bases between. There are 14 residues in the CDR3. Germline V CDR1 and CDR2: MGHRA, YSYEKL. The CDR3 loop is CASSQEGQGTEAFF. The DNA of the CDR3 is TGCGCCAGCAGCCAAGAGGGGCAGGGTACTGAAGCTTTCTTT.

The chain recombines TRBV13 with TRBJ2-7; 7 nucleotides line up with TRBD1. Germline V gene sequence: CDR1 PRHDT, CDR2 FYEKMQ (reference sequence). After removal of 2 bases from V and 5 bases from J, the junction contained 21 bases not matched to a gene. The CDR3 contains 19 residues. Here the CDR3 reads CASSLRGFGQDDSRDEQYF. The DNA of the CDR3 is TGTGCCAGCAGCTTAAGGGGGTTCGGACAGGACGATTCGCGGGACGAGCAGTACTTC.

The chain is built from TRBV9 and TRBJ2-7; tentatively, D is TRBD2 (6 bases). The V gene lost 2 bases and the J gene lost 3 bases, with 15 bases spanning the gap. Germline V lookup: CDR1 SGDLS, CDR2 YYNGEE. The CDR3 is 15 residues long. CDR3 sequence (DNA): TGTGCCAGCAGCGTGTCGGGGGACGGGATCTACGAGCAGTACTTC. It encodes CASSVSGDGIYEQYF.

The chain couples TRBV5-1 to TRBJ2-2, with 8 bases that match TRBD2. V lost 10 bases and J lost 1; bases outside the gene matches: 12. This CDR3 has 16 amino acids. The germline CDR1 and CDR2 sequences are SGHRS and YFSETQ. The CDR3 loop reads CARKRENEGNTGELFF. The CDR3 DNA is TGCGCCCGCAAGCGGGAGAATGAGGGGAACACCGGGGAGCTGTTTTTT.

This chain joins TRBV2 and TRBJ1-2, with 8 bases identical to TRBD1. V shed 7 bases and J 8 bases; nucleotides not matched to a gene: 9. Germline lookup yields CDR1 SNHLY and CDR2 FYNNEI. This CDR3 has 13 amino acids. This chain's CDR3 is CASTRTGPDGYTF. The CDR3 bases are TGTGCCAGCACCCGGACAGGGCCGGACGGCTACACCTTC. Full variable domain (outside the CDR3, taken from reference TRBV2 and TRBJ1-2): EPEVTQTPSHQVTQMGQEVILRCVPISNHLYFYWYRQILGQKVEFLVSFYNNEISEKSEIFDDQFSVERPDGSNFTLKIRSTKLEDSAMYFCASTRTGPDGYTFGSGTRLTVV.

This clone was detected only once. The chain combines TRBV18 with TRBJ2-1; 9 bases line up with TRBD1. This CDR3 is built from 15 residues. V shed 1 base, J shed 6 bases, and the junction held 4 bases outside the gene matches. Germline V gene lookup returns CDR1 KGHSH and CDR2 LQKENI. The CDR3 here is CASSPQGTGFNEQFF. The DNA of the CDR3 is TGTGCCAGCTCACCACAGGGGACAGGGTTCAATGAGCAGTTCTTC. Complete variable domain (other parts from reference TRBV18 and TRBJ2-1): NAGVMQNPRHLVRRRGQEARLRCSPMKGHSHVYWYRQLPEEGLKFMVYLQKENIIDESGMPKERFSAEFPKEGPSILRIQQVVRGDSAAYFCASSPQGTGFNEQFFGPGTRLTVL.

This chain connects TRBV30 to TRBJ2-1; tentatively, D is TRBD2 (6 bases). The CDR3 runs 10 residues. CDR1 and CDR2 from the germline V gene are GTSNPN and SVGIG (reference sequence). In nucleotides, the CDR3 is TGTGCTACCTGGGGAGGCCAGCAGTTCTTC. Protein sequence: CATWGGQQFF.

The V call is TRBV13, the J call TRBJ1-2; possibly TRBD1 for D (5 bases). CDR3 size: 14 residues. Looked up from germline, CDR1 is PRHDT and CDR2 is FYEKMQ (reference sequence). The ends were cut back, 4 bases at V and 6 bases at J, with 15 bases in the middle. The CDR3 loop reads CASSYEAGLDGYTF. CDR3 in DNA: TGTGCCAGCAGCTACGAGGCAGGGCTTGATGGCTACACCTTC. The entire variable domain, with the rest obtained from reference TRBV13 and TRBJ1-2, is as follows: AAGVIQSPRHLIKEKRETATLKCYPIPRHDTVYWYQQGPGQDPQFLISFYEKMQSDKGSIPDRFSAQQFSDYHSELNMSSLELGDSALYFCASSYEAGLDGYTFGSGTRLTVV.

The CDR3 region has the DNA TGTGCCAGCGGGGGGGAGGGAGGGCAATCCTACAATGAGCAGTTCTTC. This gives the protein CASGGEGGQSYNEQFF. V and J are TRBV27 and TRBJ2-1; 7 bases fit TRBD2. CDR1 is MNHEY, CDR2 SMNVEV, per germline (reference sequence). V lost 8 bases and J lost 1; bases outside the gene matches: 11. The CDR3 totals 16 residues.

The chain recombines TRBV9 with TRBJ2-3; maybe TRBD1 (6 bases). With 4 bases removed from V and 2 bases from J, the gap between germline ends came to 17 bases. Per the germline V gene, CDR1 is SGDLS and CDR2 is YYNGEE. The CDR3 covers 16 residues. The CDR3 here is CASSTSRGGPTDTQYF. Written as DNA, the CDR3 is TGTGCCAGCAGCACCTCCCGTGGGGGCCCCACAGATACGCAGTATTTT.

V gene TRBV6-4 combines with J gene TRBJ2-2; no firm D call. CDR3 length: 14 amino acids. Germline-derived CDR1 and CDR2 are MRHNA and SNTAGT. V lost 2 bases and J 6 bases, leaving 10 bases between the germline ends. The CDR3: CASSDTLQAGELFF. The DNA of the CDR3 is TGTGCCAGCAGTGACACACTTCAGGCCGGGGAGCTGTTTTTT.

This chain links TRBV27 with TRBJ2-3, with a weak D call TRBD2 (7 bases). Germline lookup yields CDR1 MNHEY and CDR2 SMNVEV (reference sequence). V lost 4 bases to trimming and J lost 6 bases, with 11 bases between them. The CDR3 has 13 residues. The CDR3 DNA reads as TGTGCCAGCAGTTGGGGGGGGGCCGATACGCAGTATTTT. This gives the protein CASSWGGADTQYF.

The rearrangement joins TRBV27 to TRBJ1-2; TRBD1 matches at 9 bases. The CDR3 has 16 amino acids. The V segment lost 5 bases and the J segment 6 bases; nucleotides outside the gene matches: 13. Germline V lookup: CDR1 MNHEY, CDR2 SMNVEV (reference sequence). CDR3 region: CASSTTTPGQGHGYTF. Here the CDR3 DNA reads TGTGCCAGCAGTACCACCACCCCGGGACAGGGTCATGGCTACACCTTC.

V is TRBV4-2 and J is TRBJ2-1; 10 nucleotides align to TRBD2. After removal of 1 base from V and 8 bases from J, the junction contained 14 bases not matched to a gene. The CDR3 contains 18 residues. Germline CDR1 reads LGHNA; CDR2 reads YNFKEQ. The CDR3 DNA reads as TGTGCCAGCAGCCAAGGGGGGATGTCCAGCGGGGGGGCTGATGAGCAGTTCTTC. Encoded protein: CASSQGGMSSGGADEQFF.

This clone was seen once. The chain links TRBV19 to TRBJ2-2; no firm D call. Germline V lookup: CDR1 LNHDA, CDR2 SQIVND (reference sequence). V lost 0 bases and J 2 bases, leaving 7 bases between the germline ends. The CDR3 totals 15 residues. In DNA form, the CDR3 reads TGTGCCAGTAGTATAGATATCTTTAACACCGGGGAGCTGTTTTTT. Translated, it gives CASSIDIFNTGELFF. The complete variable domain, with remaining parts taken from reference TRBV19 and TRBJ2-2, reads DGGITQSPKYLFRKEGQNVTLSCEQNLNHDAMYWYRQDPGQGLRLIYYSQIVNDFQKGDIAEGYSVSREKKESFPLTVTSAQKNPTAFYLCASSIDIFNTGELFFGEGSRLTVL.

This clone has only one observation. This chain connects TRBV27 to TRBJ1-1; D might be TRBD1 (6 bases). V lost 3 bases and J 4 bases, leaving 12 bases between the germline ends. From germline, CDR1 is MNHEY and CDR2 SMNVEV (reference sequence). The CDR3 loop spans 14 amino acids. The CDR3 sequence is CASSFGGALTEAFF. The CDR3 DNA reads as TGTGCCAGCAGTTTTGGGGGGGCTCTCACTGAAGCTTTCTTT.

The genes are TRBV6-1 and TRBJ2-2, with 11 bases fitting TRBD2. CDR3 length equals 15 residues. Germline assignment: CDR1 MNHNS and CDR2 SASEGT. V shed 2 bases, J shed 7 bases, and the junction held 3 bases outside the gene matches. CDR3 nucleotides: TGTGCCAGCAGTGAATTAGCGGGGGGGCTCGGGGAGCTGTTTTTT. It encodes CASSELAGGLGELFF.

CDR3 coding DNA: TGTGCCAGCATCCAAGCGGGATCTGGCTACACCTTC. It yields the protein CASIQAGSGYTF. The V gene is TRBV6-6, the J gene TRBJ1-2; D remains unclear. CDR1 is MNHNY, CDR2 SVGAGI, per germline (reference sequence). Trimming pared 7 bases from V and 7 bases from J, leaving 13 bases between. The CDR3 has 12 residues.

This clone was counted only a few times. The gene calls are TRBV6-4 and TRBJ2-1, with D possibly TRBD1 on 6 matching bases. Germline-derived CDR1 and CDR2 are MRHNA and SNTAGT. This CDR3 has 15 residues. Trimming took off 5 bases at V and 0 bases at J, with 11 bases between the two ends. The CDR3 spells CASSSGESSYNEQFF. The CDR3, as DNA: TGTGCCAGCAGTTCAGGGGAAAGCTCCTACAATGAGCAGTTCTTC.

The chain has TRBV11-2 and TRBJ2-3, with D perhaps TRBD2 (5 bases). This CDR3 region has 15 residues. From germline, CDR1 is SGHAT and CDR2 FQNNGV. The ends were cut back, 6 bases at V and 1 base at J, with 14 bases in the middle. As DNA, the CDR3 is TGTGCCAGCAGTCGAGGGATGTTCGGCACAGATACGCAGTATTTT. Amino acid sequence: CASSRGMFGTDTQYF.

The chain joins TRBV5-4 to TRBJ2-7, with 8 bases lining up with TRBD2. CDR1 is SGHNT and CDR2 is YYREEE in the germline V gene (reference sequence). The CDR3 covers 15 residues. Trimming at V came to 3 bases and at J to 4 bases, leaving 9 bases not matched to a gene. The chain's CDR3 is CASSSGTRPIYEQYF. As DNA, the CDR3 is TGTGCCAGCAGCTCCGGGACTAGACCTATTTACGAGCAGTACTTC.

The chain combines TRBV13 with TRBJ1-4; D is unresolved. Germline V gives CDR1 PRHDT, CDR2 FYEKMQ (reference sequence). The CDR3 extends over 12 amino acids. Trimming removed 5 bases from V and 6 bases from J, with 7 bases in between. The CDR3 bases are TGTGCCAGCAGCCCCTCGGATGAAAAACTGTTTTTT. This translates into CASSPSDEKLFF.

The chain carries TRBV5-1 and TRBJ2-7, with D tentatively TRBD1 (6 bases). The CDR3 is 14 amino acids. In germline, CDR1 is SGHRS, CDR2 YFSETQ. V lost 2 bases and J 6 bases, leaving 15 bases between the germline ends. The CDR3 here is CASSFPGAFVEQYF. The CDR3 DNA reads as TGCGCCAGCAGCTTCCCAGGGGCTTTCGTCGAGCAGTACTTC.